This paragraph reports one T cell receptor (beta chain). The data were produced by immunoSEQ multiplex PCR, yet TCRdb's version contains in-frame clones alone and is incomplete. The table lists roughly 30,000 clones, approximately 80% of them singletons. The V end lost 4 bases, the J end lost 10 bases, and 16 bases lay between the germline ends. The CDR3 covers 13 residues. The sample is drawn from a study of preoperative IRX-2 immunotherapy in early breast cancer. Treatment given: preoperative locoregional IRX-2 cytokine immunotherapy. Samples came from a phase Ib trial of preoperative locoregional IRX-2 cytokine immunotherapy.

The origin of this receptor is a human donor with breast cancer. This chain links TRBV7-1 with TRBJ1-1; D ambiguous. TRBV7-1 is an open reading frame whose function is uncertain. The specimen was collected from a patient treated with IRX-2 immunotherapy. The CDR3 loop reads CASSLVELQGAFF. CDR3 sequence (DNA): TGTGCCAGCAGCTTAGTGGAATTGCAAGGAGCTTTCTTT.